These T cell receptor beta chains were read from a single sample in a study of blood T cell repertoires in COVID-19. The data were produced by immunoSEQ multiplex PCR, yet TCRdb's version contains in-frame clones alone and is incomplete. The sample lists 250,000 or so clones, around 82% occurring once. The sequencing sample was made of PBMCs or T cells enriched from blood (not recorded which). All receptors derive from a woman aged 40-49 years who had been exposed to COVID-19. Each CDR3 is given with its conserved first and last residue. Fields, in order: CDR3 length, V gene, J gene, clone size, D gene, CDR3 protein, CDR3 DNA. D genes are given only for firm matches. Rows give clone size only sometimes, using once, few, many, or a class for an expanded clone.

13,TRBV28,TRBJ2-7,few,NA,CASRGAVSYEQYF,TGTGCCAGCAGGGGCGCAGTATCCTACGAGCAGTACTTC
15,TRBV9,TRBJ1-2,NA,NA,CASTLHSGSNYGYTF,TGTGCCAGCACGTTACACAGCGGTTCTAACTATGGCTACACCTTC
16,TRBV5-1,TRBJ1-4,NA,TRBD1,CASSLNGQGANEKLFF,TGCGCCAGCAGCTTAAACGGACAGGGTGCTAATGAAAAACTGTTTTTT
17,TRBV7-2,TRBJ2-1,NA,TRBD1,CASSPQLGQGAYNEQFF,TGTGCCAGCAGCCCTCAGTTAGGACAGGGGGCCTACAATGAGCAGTTCTTC
14,TRBV6-1,TRBJ1-5,NA,NA,CASTRDMLLQPQHF,TGTGCCAGCACGAGGGACATGCTACTTCAGCCCCAGCATTTT
14,TRBV7-8,TRBJ1-6,NA,NA,CASSSGQINSPLHF,TGTGCCAGCAGTTCCGGACAGATCAATTCACCCCTCCACTTT
12,TRBV6-2/TRBV6-3,TRBJ1-2,NA,NA,CASSYRAYGYTF,TGTGCCAGCAGTTACAGAGCCTATGGCTACACCTTC
14,TRBV19,TRBJ1-5,NA,NA,CASRTVRGDQPQHF,TGTGCCAGCCGGACGGTCCGGGGAGATCAGCCCCAGCATTTT
13,TRBV6-5,TRBJ1-4,NA,TRBD1,CAGTGGPNEKLFF,TGTGCCGGCACAGGGGGCCCTAATGAAAAACTGTTTTTT
15,TRBV9,TRBJ1-1,few,TRBD1,CASSVGGQVNTEAFF,TGTGCCAGCAGCGTAGGGGGACAGGTGAACACTGAAGCTTTCTTT
13,TRBV19,TRBJ2-3,NA,NA,CASSMTQTDTQYF,TGTGCCAGTAGTATGACTCAAACAGATACGCAGTATTTT
14,TRBV3-1/TRBV3-2,TRBJ1-1,NA,NA,CASSRQGGNTEAFF,TGTGCCAGCAGCCGGCAGGGAGGGAACACTGAAGCTTTCTTT
14,TRBV19,TRBJ2-1,NA,NA,CASTPQVSYNEQFF,TGTGCCAGTACCCCGCAGGTCTCCTACAATGAGCAGTTCTTC
16,TRBV27,TRBJ2-1,NA,NA,CASTHSTTSSYNEQFF,TGTGCCAGCACCCATTCGACAACCAGCTCCTACAATGAGCAGTTCTTC
17,TRBV14,TRBJ1-1,NA,TRBD1,CASSQEGQGGGNTEAFF,TGTGCCAGCAGCCAAGAAGGACAGGGAGGGGGTAACACTGAAGCTTTCTTT
16,TRBV5-1,TRBJ2-2,NA,NA,CASSLSGTLITGELFF,TGCGCCAGCAGCTTGTCTGGGACACTGATCACCGGGGAGCTGTTTTTT
16,TRBV7-2,TRBJ1-2,few,TRBD1,CASTQRGTGGAYGYTF,TGTGCCAGCACCCAGAGGGGGACAGGGGGCGCATATGGCTACACCTTC
12,TRBV5-8,TRBJ2-3,once,NA,CASSGLADTQYF,TGTGCCAGCAGCGGGTTAGCGGATACGCAGTATTTT
16,TRBV7-2,TRBJ2-1,few,TRBD2,CASSSYERGGYNEQFF,TGTGCCAGCAGCTCTTACGAGCGGGGGGGGTACAATGAGCAGTTCTTC
17,TRBV4-2,TRBJ2-7,few,TRBD1,CASSQVGYRGSSYEQYF,TGTGCCAGCAGCCAAGTGGGTTACAGGGGGAGCTCCTACGAGCAGTACTTC
15,TRBV5-1,TRBJ1-1,NA,NA,CASSLDRAPNTEAFF,TGCGCCAGCAGCTTGGACAGGGCCCCGAACACTGAAGCTTTCTTT
18,TRBV6-2/TRBV6-3,TRBJ2-7,many,TRBD2,CASSYPPRGRGGLYEQYF,TGTGCCAGCAGTTACCCCCCGAGAGGCCGGGGGGGCCTCTACGAGCAGTACTTC
11,TRBV11-3,TRBJ2-1,NA,NA,CASSLGSEQFF,TGTGCCAGCAGCTTAGGTTCAGAGCAGTTCTTC
12,TRBV30,TRBJ2-5,NA,NA,CAWISAGETQYF,TGTGCCTGGATCTCGGCAGGCGAGACCCAGTACTTC
15,TRBV5-1,TRBJ2-1,NA,TRBD2,CASSSHGGAYNEQFF,TGCGCCAGCAGCTCCCACGGGGGGGCCTACAATGAGCAGTTCTTC
12,TRBV12-3/TRBV12-4,TRBJ1-3,few,NA,CASRTAGNTIYF,TGTGCCAGCAGGACAGCTGGAAACACCATATATTTT
14,TRBV24-1,TRBJ2-7,NA,NA,CATARRGQGDEQYF,TGTGCCACCGCTCGGCGGGGCCAGGGGGACGAGCAGTACTTC
15,TRBV7-9,TRBJ2-1,NA,NA,CASSNDREVVNEQFF,TGTGCCAGCAGCAACGACAGGGAGGTTGTTAATGAGCAGTTCTTC
14,TRBV28,TRBJ1-4,once,NA,CASNPQGLGEKLFF,TGTGCCAGCAATCCTCAGGGTCTCGGTGAAAAACTGTTTTTT
14,TRBV9,TRBJ2-3,NA,NA,CASSVLVVGDTQYF,TGTGCCAGCAGCGTCCTAGTAGTAGGAGATACGCAGTATTTT
15,TRBV7-7,TRBJ2-5,NA,TRBD2,CASSLYGGAQETQYF,TGTGCCAGCAGCTTATACGGGGGGGCGCAAGAGACCCAGTACTTC
18,TRBV23-1,TRBJ1-5,NA,NA,CASSDPVGSGEFNQPQHF,TGCGCCAGCAGCGACCCTGTTGGATCGGGGGAGTTTAATCAGCCCCAGCATTTT
15,TRBV7-8,TRBJ1-1,once,TRBD1,CASSLASGGTTEAFF,TGTGCCAGCAGCTTAGCGTCAGGGGGCACCACTGAAGCTTTCTTT
14,TRBV7-9,TRBJ2-2,NA,NA,CASSRTRNTGELFF,TGTGCCAGCAGCCGGACAAGAAACACCGGGGAGCTGTTTTTT
19,TRBV24-1,TRBJ1-5,NA,TRBD1,CATSDLSIRTGPRDQPQHF,TGTGCCACCAGTGATTTGAGTATTCGGACAGGTCCGAGGGATCAGCCCCAGCATTTT
13,TRBV2,TRBJ1-3,NA,NA,CASSPGEGNTIYF,TGTGCCAGCAGCCCGGGGGAAGGAAACACCATATATTTT
16,TRBV5-1,TRBJ2-2,NA,NA,CASSLLTHANTGELFF,TGCGCCAGCAGCTTACTGACTCATGCGAACACCGGGGAGCTGTTTTTT
17,TRBV9,TRBJ1-3,NA,TRBD1,CASSVGNGRGPGNTIYF,TGTGCCAGCAGCGTAGGAAACGGCAGGGGGCCTGGAAACACCATATATTTT
16,TRBV2,TRBJ2-5,NA,TRBD2,CASTRRVTSGGETQYF,TGTGCCAGCACAAGAAGGGTGACTAGCGGGGGGGAGACCCAGTACTTC
13,TRBV12-3/TRBV12-4,TRBJ1-6,NA,NA,CASSLQVGAPLHF,TGTGCCAGCAGTTTGCAGGTGGGAGCACCCCTCCACTTT
14,TRBV11-3,TRBJ1-1,NA,NA,CASSLSTGHTEAFF,TGTGCCAGCAGCTTATCGACAGGACACACTGAAGCTTTCTTT
13,TRBV7-8,TRBJ1-1,NA,NA,CASSLGGISEAFF,TGTGCCAGCAGCTTAGGAGGGATCTCTGAAGCTTTCTTT
10,TRBV12-3/TRBV12-4,TRBJ1-1,once,NA,CASSLGRAFF,TGTGCCAGCAGTTTAGGTAGAGCTTTCTTT
13,TRBV5-1,TRBJ1-1,NA,TRBD1,CASSFDREREAFF,TGCGCCAGCAGCTTCGACAGGGAGCGCGAAGCTTTCTTT
19,TRBV6-1,TRBJ1-5,NA,NA,CASSEAVGGASYSNQPQHF,TGTGCCAGCAGTGAAGCAGTAGGAGGGGCCTCTTATAGCAATCAGCCCCAGCATTTT